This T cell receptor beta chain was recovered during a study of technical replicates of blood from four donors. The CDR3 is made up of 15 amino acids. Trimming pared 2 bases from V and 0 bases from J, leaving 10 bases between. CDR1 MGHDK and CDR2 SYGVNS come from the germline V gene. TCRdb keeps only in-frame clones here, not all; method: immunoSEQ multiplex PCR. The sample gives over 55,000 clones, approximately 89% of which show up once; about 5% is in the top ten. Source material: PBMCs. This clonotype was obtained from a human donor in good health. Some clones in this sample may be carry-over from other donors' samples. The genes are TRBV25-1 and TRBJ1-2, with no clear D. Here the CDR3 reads CASSEVGTSNYGYTF. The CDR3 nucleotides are TGTGCCAGCAGTGAAGTTGGTACTTCTAACTATGGCTACACCTTC.